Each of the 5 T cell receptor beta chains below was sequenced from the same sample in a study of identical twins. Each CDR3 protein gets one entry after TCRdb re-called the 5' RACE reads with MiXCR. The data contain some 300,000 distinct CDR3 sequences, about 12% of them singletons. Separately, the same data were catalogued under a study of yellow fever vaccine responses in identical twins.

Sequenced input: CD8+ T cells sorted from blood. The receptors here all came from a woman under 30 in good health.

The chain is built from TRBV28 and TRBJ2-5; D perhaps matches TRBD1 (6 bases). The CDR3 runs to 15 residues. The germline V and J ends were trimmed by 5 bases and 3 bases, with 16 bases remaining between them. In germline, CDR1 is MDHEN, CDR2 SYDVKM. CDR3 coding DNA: TGTGCCAGCAGTCCAATCGGACAGACTGAAGAGACCCAGTACTTC. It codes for CASSPIGQTEETQYF.

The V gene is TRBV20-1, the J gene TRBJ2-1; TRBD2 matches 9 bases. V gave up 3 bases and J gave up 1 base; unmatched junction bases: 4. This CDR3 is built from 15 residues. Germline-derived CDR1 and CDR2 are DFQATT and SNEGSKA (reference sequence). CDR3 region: CSASSLAGSYNEQFF. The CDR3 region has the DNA TGCAGTGCTAGCTCCCTAGCGGGATCCTACAATGAGCAGTTCTTC.

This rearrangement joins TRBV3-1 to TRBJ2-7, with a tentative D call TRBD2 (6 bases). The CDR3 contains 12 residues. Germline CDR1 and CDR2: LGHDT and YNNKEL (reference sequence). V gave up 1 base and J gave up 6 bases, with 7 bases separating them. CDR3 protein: CASSQAGVEQYF. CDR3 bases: TGTGCCAGCAGCCAAGCGGGAGTCGAGCAGTACTTC.

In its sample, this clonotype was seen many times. CDR3 loop: CASSHSETQYF. For the CDR3, the DNA is TGCGCCAGCAGCCACTCAGAGACCCAGTACTTC. This rearrangement joins TRBV4-1 to TRBJ2-5; D gene ambiguous. The CDR3 loop spans 11 amino acids. Per germline, CDR1 MGHRA and CDR2 YSYEKL. Between the trimmed V and J ends, which lost 3 bases and 4 bases, there was a span of 3 bases.

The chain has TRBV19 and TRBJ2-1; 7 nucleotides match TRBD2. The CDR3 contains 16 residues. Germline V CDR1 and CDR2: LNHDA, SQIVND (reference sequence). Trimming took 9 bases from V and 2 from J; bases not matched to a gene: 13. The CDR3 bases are TGTGCCAGCTCCCCCGGGGGGACTGAAACCTACAATGAGCAGTTCTTC. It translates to CASSPGGTETYNEQFF.